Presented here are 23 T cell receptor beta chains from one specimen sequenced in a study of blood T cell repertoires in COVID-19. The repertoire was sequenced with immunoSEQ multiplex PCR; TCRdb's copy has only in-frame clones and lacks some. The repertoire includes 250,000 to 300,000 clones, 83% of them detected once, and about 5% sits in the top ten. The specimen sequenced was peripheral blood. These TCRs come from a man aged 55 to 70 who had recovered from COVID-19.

CDR3 coding DNA: TGTGCCAGCAGCCGATTTCCGGGGGGGGAGCAGTACTTC. Its protein product is CASSRFPGGEQYF. The rearrangement links TRBV7-2 to TRBJ2-7; 8 nucleotides match TRBD2. The germline V gene encodes CDR1 SGHTA and CDR2 FQGNSA. V shed 5 bases, J shed 7 bases, and the junction held 7 bases outside the gene matches. The CDR3 has 13 residues.

CDR3 DNA: TGTGCCAGCAGCCCCTCTAGTTTGGAGACCCAGTACTTC. Translating gives CASSPSSLETQYF. The chain carries TRBV11-3 and TRBJ2-5; D remains ambiguous. The CDR3 sequence is 13 residues long. Germline V gene lookup returns CDR1 SGHNT and CDR2 YENEEA. The germline V and J ends were trimmed by 5 bases and 5 bases, with 12 bases remaining between them.

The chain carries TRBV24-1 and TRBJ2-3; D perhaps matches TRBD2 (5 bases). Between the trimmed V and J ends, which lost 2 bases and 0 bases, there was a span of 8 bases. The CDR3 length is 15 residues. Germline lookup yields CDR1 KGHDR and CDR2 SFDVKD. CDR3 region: CATSDSGGSTDTQYF. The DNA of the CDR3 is TGTGCCACCAGTGATTCTGGCGGGAGCACAGATACGCAGTATTTT.

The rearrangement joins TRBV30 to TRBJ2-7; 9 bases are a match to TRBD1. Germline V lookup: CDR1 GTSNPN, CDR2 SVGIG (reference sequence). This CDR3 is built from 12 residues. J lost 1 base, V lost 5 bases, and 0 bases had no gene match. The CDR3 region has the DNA TGTGCCTGGGGACAGGGGTCCTACGAGCAGTACTTC. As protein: CAWGQGSYEQYF.

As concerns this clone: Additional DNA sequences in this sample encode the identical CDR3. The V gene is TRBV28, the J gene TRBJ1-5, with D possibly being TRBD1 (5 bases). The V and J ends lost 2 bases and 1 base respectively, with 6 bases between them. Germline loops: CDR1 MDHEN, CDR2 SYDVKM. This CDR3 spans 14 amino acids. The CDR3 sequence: CASSLGGSNQPQHF. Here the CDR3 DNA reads TGTGCCAGCAGTTTAGGGGGGAGCAATCAGCCCCAGCATTTT.

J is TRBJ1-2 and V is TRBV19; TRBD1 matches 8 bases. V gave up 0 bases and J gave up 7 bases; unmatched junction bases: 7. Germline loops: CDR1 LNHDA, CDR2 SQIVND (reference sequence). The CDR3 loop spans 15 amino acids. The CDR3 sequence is CASSIDGTGLFGYTF. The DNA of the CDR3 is TGTGCCAGTAGTATAGACGGGACAGGCTTGTTTGGCTACACCTTC.

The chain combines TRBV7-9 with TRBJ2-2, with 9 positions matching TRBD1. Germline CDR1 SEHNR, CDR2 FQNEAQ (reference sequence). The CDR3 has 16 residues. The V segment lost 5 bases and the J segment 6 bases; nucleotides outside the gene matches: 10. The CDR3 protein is CASSQGQGSFAGELFF. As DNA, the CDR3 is TGTGCCAGCAGCCAAGGACAGGGGTCTTTCGCCGGGGAGCTGTTTTTT.

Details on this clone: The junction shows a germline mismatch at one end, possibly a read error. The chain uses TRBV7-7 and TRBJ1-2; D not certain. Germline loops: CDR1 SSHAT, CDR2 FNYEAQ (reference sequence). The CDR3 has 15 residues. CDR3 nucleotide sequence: TGTGCTAGCAGCTTAGATGACGCCGGGGACTATGGCTACACCTTC. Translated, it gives CASSLDDAGDYGYTF.

The CDR3 spells CASSLVLQGMIWELFF. In nucleotides, the CDR3 is TGCGCCAGCAGCTTGGTTCTGCAGGGAATGATCTGGGAGCTGTTTTTT. The chain is built from TRBV5-1 and TRBJ2-2, with D perhaps matching TRBD1 (5 bases). V dropped 0 bases and J dropped 9 bases, with 18 bases sitting between them. This CDR3 spans 16 amino acids. The germline gives CDR1 SGHRS, CDR2 YFSETQ. Full variable domain (outside the CDR3, taken from reference TRBV5-1 and TRBJ2-2): KAGVTQTPRYLIKTRGQQVTLSCSPISGHRSVSWYQQTPGQGLQFLFEYFSETQRNKGNFPGRFSGRQFSNSRSEMNVSTLELGDSALYLCASSLVLQGMIWELFFGEGSRLTVL.

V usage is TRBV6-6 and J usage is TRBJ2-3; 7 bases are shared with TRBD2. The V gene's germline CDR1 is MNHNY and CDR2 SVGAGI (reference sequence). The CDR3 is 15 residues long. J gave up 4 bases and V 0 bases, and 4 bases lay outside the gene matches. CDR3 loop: CASSYSTSLADTQYF. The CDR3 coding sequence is TGTGCCAGCAGTTACTCGACTAGCTTGGCAGATACGCAGTATTTT.

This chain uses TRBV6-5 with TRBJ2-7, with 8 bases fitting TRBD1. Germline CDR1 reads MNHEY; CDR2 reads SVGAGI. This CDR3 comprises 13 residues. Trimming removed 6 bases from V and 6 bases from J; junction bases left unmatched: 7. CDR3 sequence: CASRGGGQGEQYF. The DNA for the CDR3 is TGTGCCAGCAGGGGGGGCGGACAGGGCGAGCAGTACTTC.

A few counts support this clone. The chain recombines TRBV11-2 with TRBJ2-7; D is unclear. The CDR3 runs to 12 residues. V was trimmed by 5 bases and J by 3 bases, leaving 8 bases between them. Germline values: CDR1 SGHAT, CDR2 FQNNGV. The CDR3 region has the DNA TGTGCCAGCAGCGCTACTATCTACGAGCAGTACTTC. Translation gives CASSATIYEQYF. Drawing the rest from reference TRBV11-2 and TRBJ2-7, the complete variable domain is EAGVAQSPRYKIIEKRQSVAFWCNPISGHATLYWYQQILGQGPKLLIQFQNNGVVDDSQLPKDRFSAERLKGVDSTLKIQPAKLEDSAVYLCASSATIYEQYFGPGTRLTVT.

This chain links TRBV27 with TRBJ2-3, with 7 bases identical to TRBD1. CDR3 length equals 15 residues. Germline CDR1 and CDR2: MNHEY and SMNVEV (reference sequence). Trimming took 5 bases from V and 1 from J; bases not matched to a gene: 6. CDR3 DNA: TGTGCCAGCAGTCGACAGGGCAGGGGCACAGATACGCAGTATTTT. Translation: CASSRQGRGTDTQYF.

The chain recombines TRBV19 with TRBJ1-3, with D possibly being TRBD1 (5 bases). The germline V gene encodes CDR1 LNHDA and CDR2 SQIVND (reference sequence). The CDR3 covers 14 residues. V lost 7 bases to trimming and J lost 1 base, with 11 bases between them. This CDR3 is CASNVRGSGNTIYF. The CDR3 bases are TGTGCCAGTAACGTAAGGGGATCTGGAAACACCATATATTTT.

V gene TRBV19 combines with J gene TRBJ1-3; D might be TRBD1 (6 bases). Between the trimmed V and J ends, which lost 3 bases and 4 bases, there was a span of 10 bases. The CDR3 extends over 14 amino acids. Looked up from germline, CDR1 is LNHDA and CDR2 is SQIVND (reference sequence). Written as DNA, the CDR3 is TGTGCCAGTAGTATCGGACAGTCGGGAAACACCATATATTTT. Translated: CASSIGQSGNTIYF.

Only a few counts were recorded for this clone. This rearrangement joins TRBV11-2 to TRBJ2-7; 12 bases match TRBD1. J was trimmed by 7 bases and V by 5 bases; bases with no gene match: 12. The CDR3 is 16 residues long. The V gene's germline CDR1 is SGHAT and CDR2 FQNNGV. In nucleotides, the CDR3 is TGTGCCAGCAGCCTAGTTCCGGGACAGGGGGCGAAAGAGCAGTACTTC. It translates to CASSLVPGQGAKEQYF.

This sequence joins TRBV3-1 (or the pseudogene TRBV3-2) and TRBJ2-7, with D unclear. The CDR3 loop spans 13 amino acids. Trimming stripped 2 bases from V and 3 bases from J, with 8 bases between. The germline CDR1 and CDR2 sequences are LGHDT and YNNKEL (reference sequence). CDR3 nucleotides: TGTGCCAGCAGCCAAACCGGTCTCTACGAGCAGTACTTC. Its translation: CASSQTGLYEQYF.

The CDR3 sequence is CASGLLQGTSYEQYF. CDR3 bases: TGTGCTAGTGGTTTGTTACAGGGGACATCCTACGAGCAGTACTTC. The chain has TRBV12-5 and TRBJ2-7; 7 nucleotides match TRBD1. CDR1 and CDR2 (germline): LGHNT, FRNRAP. This CDR3 has 15 amino acids. Germline trimming cut 2 bases from V and 1 base from J; bases unmatched to any gene: 5. The variable domain in full, with the rest retrieved from reference TRBV12-5 and TRBJ2-7, is DARVTQTPRHKVTEMGQEVTMRCQPILGHNTVFWYRQTMMQGLELLAYFRNRAPLDDSGMPKDRFSAEMPDATLATLKIQPSEPRDSAVYFCASGLLQGTSYEQYFGPGTRLTVT.

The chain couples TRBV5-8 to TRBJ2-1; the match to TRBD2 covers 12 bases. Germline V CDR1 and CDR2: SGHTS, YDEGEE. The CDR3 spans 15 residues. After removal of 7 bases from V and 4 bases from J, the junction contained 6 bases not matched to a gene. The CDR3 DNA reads TGTGCCAGCTCTCGGGGGACTAGCGGGTACAATGAGCAGTTCTTC. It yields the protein CASSRGTSGYNEQFF. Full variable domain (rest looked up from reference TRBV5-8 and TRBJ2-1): EAGVTQSPTHLIKTRGQQATLRCSPISGHTSVYWYQQALGLGLQFLLWYDEGEERNRGNFPPRFSGRQFPNYSSELNVNALELEDSALYLCASSRGTSGYNEQFFGPGTRLTVL.

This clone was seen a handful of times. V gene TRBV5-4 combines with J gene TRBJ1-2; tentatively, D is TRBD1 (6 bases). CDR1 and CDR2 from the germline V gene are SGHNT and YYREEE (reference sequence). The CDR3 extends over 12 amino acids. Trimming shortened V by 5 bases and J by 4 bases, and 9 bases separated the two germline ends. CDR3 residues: CASRGQSYGYTF. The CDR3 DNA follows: TGTGCCAGCAGAGGACAGAGCTATGGCTACACCTTC.

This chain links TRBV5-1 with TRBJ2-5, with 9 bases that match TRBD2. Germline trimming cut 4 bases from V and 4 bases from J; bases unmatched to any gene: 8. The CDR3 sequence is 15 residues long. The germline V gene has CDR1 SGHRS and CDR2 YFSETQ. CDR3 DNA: TGCGCCAGCAGCCCCGCCAGCGGGAGGATAGAGACCCAGTACTTC. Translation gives CASSPASGRIETQYF.

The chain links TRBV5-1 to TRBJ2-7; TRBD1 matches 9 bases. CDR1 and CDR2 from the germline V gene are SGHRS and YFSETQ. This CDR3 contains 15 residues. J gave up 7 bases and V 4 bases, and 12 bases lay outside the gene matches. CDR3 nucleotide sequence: TGCGCCAGCAGCCGCGGGGAAAGGACAGGGGAGGAGCAGTACTTC. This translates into CASSRGERTGEEQYF.

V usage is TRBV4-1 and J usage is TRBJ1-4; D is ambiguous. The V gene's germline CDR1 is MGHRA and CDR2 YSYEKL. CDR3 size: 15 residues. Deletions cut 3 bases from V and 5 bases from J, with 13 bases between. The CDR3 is CASSHEPVPNEKLFF. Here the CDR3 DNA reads TGCGCCAGCAGCCACGAACCAGTACCAAATGAAAAACTGTTTTTT.